This T cell receptor (beta chain) was found in a study of CD8 T cells in ankylosing spondylitis. Study-wide results and limits: Peripheral blood held disease-linked clones only at relatively low frequency, and these were CD8+.

CDR3 length: 11 residues. From germline, CDR1 is SQVTM and CDR2 ANQGSEA. Trimming pared 6 bases from V and 8 bases from J, leaving 12 bases between. Turning to this clonotype: Its specificity is not known.

Quantitative 5'-RACE with molecular barcodes produced the TCR beta libraries. TCRdb re-derived calls from the 5' RACE reads in MiXCR, one entry per CDR3 protein. The sample has 150,000 to 200,000 distinct CDR3 sequences, 15% to 20% seen once. The material sequenced was blood, either unsorted or a sorted T cell fraction (not recorded which). The rearrangement links TRBV29-1 to TRBJ2-3; D remains ambiguous. The receptor comes from a male donor with ankylosing spondylitis or in good health (not recorded which). DNA of the CDR3: TGCAGCGTCCTCTTTGACCGTACGCAGTATTTT. It yields the protein CSVLFDRTQYF.